A selection of T cell receptor beta chains follows, all from one sample in a study of blood T cells in healthy people across ages. Each CDR3 protein is one row after TCRdb ran MiXCR on the 5' RACE reads. Here the sample spans approximately 1.5 million distinct CDR3 sequences, 35% to 45% being singletons. The sequenced sample consisted of blood. These receptors originate from a woman aged 18-29 years in good health. CDR3s include the opening cysteine and the closing phenylalanine or tryptophan. A D gene is named only where the DNA matches it firmly. Where a row states a size, it is once, few, many or the class of an expanded clone; other rows omit it.

length,V,size,J,D,CDR3,DNA
16,TRBV20-1,few,TRBJ2-2,-,CSASSYGLANTGELFF,TGCAGTGCTAGCTCGTACGGGCTCGCGAACACCGGGGAGCTGTTTTTT
17,TRBV28,-,TRBJ1-1,-,CASTKQGIGVLNTEAFF,TGTGCCAGCACGAAACAGGGTATTGGCGTGTTGAACACTGAAGCTTTCTTT
13,TRBV25-1,few,TRBJ1-1,-,CASSVRGYTEAFF,TGTGCCAGCAGTGTGCGGGGGTACACTGAAGCTTTCTTT
16,TRBV29-1,-,TRBJ2-3,TRBD2,CSVEEGLAGSTDTQYF,TGCAGCGTTGAAGAGGGACTAGCTGGGAGCACAGATACGCAGTATTTT
12,TRBV20-1,many,TRBJ2-7,TRBD2,CSAKTSAYEQYF,TGCAGTGCCAAGACTAGCGCCTACGAGCAGTACTTC
15,TRBV27,-,TRBJ2-7,TRBD1,CASSPRGLGYNEQYF,TGTGCTAGCAGCCCCAGGGGGCTCGGGTACAATGAGCAGTACTTC
14,TRBV5-1,-,TRBJ1-1,-,CANSLASKNTEAFF,TGCGCCAACAGCTTGGCTAGTAAGAACACTGAAGCTTTCTTT
16,TRBV6-6,-,TRBJ2-7,-,CASSYSGPGLAYEQYF,TGTGCCAGCAGTTACTCGGGACCCGGCTTGGCCTACGAGCAGTACTTC
14,TRBV15,-,TRBJ1-2,-,CATSQFGGSYGYTF,TGTGCCACCAGCCAGTTCGGGGGCAGCTATGGCTACACCTTC
15,TRBV7-2,-,TRBJ2-1,-,CASSASRTSYNEQFF,TGTGCCAGCAGTGCTAGCAGAACCTCCTACAATGAGCAGTTCTTC
15,TRBV6-5,-,TRBJ2-7,-,CASTLAGQSYNEQYF,TGTGCCAGCACCCTGGCGGGACAGTCCTACAATGAGCAGTACTTC
17,TRBV7-2,-,TRBJ2-3,TRBD2,CASSPGTSAHLTDTQYF,TGTGCCAGCAGCCCCGGGACTAGTGCCCACCTCACAGATACGCAGTATTTT
13,TRBV29-1,-,TRBJ1-1,TRBD1,CSVTGGEVTEAFF,TGCAGCGTTACAGGGGGCGAAGTCACTGAAGCTTTCTTT
14,TRBV4-1,few,TRBJ1-2,TRBD1,CASSLGQGFSGYTF,TGCGCCAGCAGCCTAGGACAGGGTTTTTCTGGCTACACCTTC
17,TRBV9,-,TRBJ2-3,TRBD2,CASSVELAEGGTDTQYF,TGTGCCAGCAGCGTAGAACTAGCGGAGGGGGGCACAGATACGCAGTATTTT
14,TRBV7-2,-,TRBJ2-7,TRBD2,CASSRDYTSYEQYF,TGTGCCAGCAGCCGGGACTACACTTCCTACGAGCAGTACTTC
14,TRBV7-8,few,TRBJ2-1,TRBD1,CASSLRQGRNEQFF,TGTGCCAGCAGCCTAAGACAGGGAAGGAATGAGCAGTTCTTC
14,TRBV5-1,-,TRBJ1-2,-,CASSLQADKYGYTF,TGCGCCAGCAGCTTGCAGGCAGACAAATATGGCTACACCTTC
16,TRBV5-5,-,TRBJ1-1,-,CASSLGVGAGNTEAFF,TGTGCCAGCAGCTTGGGAGTCGGGGCGGGGAACACTGAAGCTTTCTTT
13,TRBV7-3,-,TRBJ2-7,-,CASSLNGFDEQYF,TGTGCCAGCAGCTTAAACGGGTTTGATGAGCAGTACTTC
13,TRBV20-1,-,TRBJ2-7,-,CSASFGDPYEQYF,TGCAGTGCTAGTTTTGGGGACCCCTACGAGCAGTACTTC
15,TRBV20-1,few,TRBJ2-7,-,CSARDAKNVGYEQYF,TGCAGTGCTAGAGACGCAAAGAACGTCGGGTACGAGCAGTACTTC
15,TRBV3-1,few,TRBJ2-3,TRBD2,CASSFLAGAADTQYF,TGTGCCAGCAGTTTCCTAGCGGGAGCAGCAGATACGCAGTATTTT
17,TRBV27,few,TRBJ1-6,-,CASSLSWTSAYNSPLHF,TGTGCCAGCAGTTTATCCTGGACAAGCGCCTATAATTCACCCCTCCACTTT
15,TRBV12-3/TRBV12-4,-,TRBJ2-1,-,CASSLVSGGANEQFF,TGTGCCAGCAGTTTAGTCTCAGGGGGGGCCAATGAGCAGTTCTTC
14,TRBV27,few,TRBJ2-5,-,CASSFQGSGETQYF,TGTGCCAGCAGTTTCCAGGGCAGTGGAGAGACCCAGTACTTC
15,TRBV7-2,-,TRBJ1-2,-,CASSYRQQADYGYTF,TGTGCCAGCAGCTACCGACAGCAAGCTGACTATGGCTACACCTTC
14,TRBV5-1,few,TRBJ2-1,TRBD1,CASSGWDRVNEQFF,TGCGCCAGCAGCGGGTGGGACAGGGTCAATGAGCAGTTCTTC
17,TRBV11-2,-,TRBJ2-3,-,CASSLEGPGHYTDTQYF,TGTGCCAGCAGCCTCGAAGGTCCGGGTCATTATACAGATACGCAGTATTTT
14,TRBV27,once,TRBJ2-3,-,CASQSGFSTDTQYF,TGTGCCAGCCAAAGCGGGTTCAGCACAGATACGCAGTATTTT
15,TRBV20-1,few,TRBJ2-3,-,CSARDGNLATHTQYF,TGCAGTGCTAGAGATGGAAACCTCGCCACCCATACGCAGTATTTT
14,TRBV29-1,-,TRBJ1-1,-,CSVVSRGSNTEAFF,TGCAGCGTTGTCTCTCGCGGATCGAACACTGAAGCTTTCTTT
14,TRBV7-9,-,TRBJ2-1,TRBD2,CASSSWTSGTEQFF,TGTGCCAGCAGCTCGTGGACTAGCGGTACCGAGCAGTTCTTC
14,TRBV29-1,few,TRBJ2-5,-,CSARLTGLQETQYF,TGCAGCGCCAGACTGACAGGTTTGCAAGAGACCCAGTACTTC
15,TRBV29-1,-,TRBJ2-3,TRBD2,CSVEDRPGGQDTQYF,TGCAGCGTTGAAGATCGGCCGGGGGGGCAAGATACGCAGTATTTT
15,TRBV10-3,few,TRBJ1-6,-,CAIKSWEGENSPLHF,TGTGCCATCAAGAGTTGGGAAGGGGAGAATTCACCCCTCCACTTT
14,TRBV4-3,-,TRBJ2-5,TRBD1,CASSPYRGYNEQYF,TGCGCCAGCAGCCCGTACAGGGGCTACAATGAGCAGTACTTC
14,TRBV10-3,-,TRBJ1-5,-,CAIGQAIPNQPQHF,TGTGCCATAGGTCAGGCAATCCCTAATCAGCCCCAGCATTTT
14,TRBV4-3,few,TRBJ1-1,-,CASSLGVSNTEAFF,TGCGCCAGCAGCCTGGGGGTGTCGAACACTGAAGCTTTCTTT